One sample yielded the 26 T cell receptor beta chains listed below, sequenced in a study of T cells in tuberculosis. As to time point: new active TB diagnosis, blood taken before or within 7 days of starting treatment. Some clones are missing from TCRdb's copy, which holds only in-frame ones; the method was immunoSEQ multiplex PCR. The sample contains 30,000 or so clones, under 95% of which appear only once. The sample here was PBMCs, taken at tuberculosis diagnosis. Receptor source: an adult with tuberculosis. Some clones in this sample may be carry-over from other donors' samples.

The chain carries TRBV11-2 and TRBJ2-7; 10 bases agree with TRBD2. Trimming cost V 5 bases and J 2 bases; bases outside gene matches: 15. CDR3 length: 18 amino acids. Per the germline V gene, CDR1 is SGHAT and CDR2 is FQNNGV. In DNA, the CDR3 is TGTGCCAGCAGCCTCGGACTAGCGGCCGCTGCCGTCACCTACGAGCAGTACTTC. It yields the protein CASSLGLAAAAVTYEQYF.

This clone was counted a single time. The chain recombines TRBV2 with TRBJ2-3, with 7 bases matching TRBD1. This CDR3 region has 12 residues. V lost 6 bases, J lost 6 bases, and 3 bases stayed unmatched. Germline CDR1 reads SNHLY; CDR2 reads FYNNEI. CDR3 protein: CASSIQGDTQYF. CDR3 coding DNA: TGTGCCAGCAGCATACAGGGGGATACGCAGTATTTT.

The chain employs TRBV6-6 and TRBJ1-2, with D hard to call. The ends were cut back, 7 bases at V and 7 bases at J, with 13 bases in the middle. CDR3 length equals 12 residues. The germline gives CDR1 MNHNY, CDR2 SVGAGI (reference sequence). CDR3 nucleotide sequence: TGTGCCAGCATGCAGGTTATTAGTGGCTACACCTTC. Its translation is CASMQVISGYTF.

This sequence joins TRBV11-2 and TRBJ1-2, with a tentative D call TRBD1 (6 bases). CDR3 length: 15 amino acids. Trimming stripped 5 bases from V and 4 bases from J, with 17 bases between. Germline V lookup: CDR1 SGHAT, CDR2 FQNNGV. The CDR3 DNA reads TGTGCCAGCAGCCAATTCACGGACAGAATCTATGGCTACACCTTC. Residues: CASSQFTDRIYGYTF.

The chain recombines TRBV19 with TRBJ2-7; a possible D gene is TRBD1 (6 bases). Germline V gene lookup returns CDR1 LNHDA and CDR2 SQIVND (reference sequence). V lost 6 bases, J lost 4 bases, and 13 bases lay in between. CDR3 length equals 13 residues. Here the CDR3 DNA reads TGTGCCAGTAGCCAGGGGTGGACGTACGAGCAGTACTTC. This gives the protein CASSQGWTYEQYF.

V gene TRBV11-1 combines with J gene TRBJ2-3; D unclear. CDR3 length: 13 amino acids. Germline V gene data show CDR1 as SGHAT and CDR2 as FQDESV (reference sequence). Trimming stripped 5 bases from V and 2 bases from J, with 8 bases between. CDR3 in amino acids: CASSLAPTDTQYF. CDR3 sequence (DNA): TGTGCCAGCAGCCTGGCCCCCACAGATACGCAGTATTTT.

This chain uses TRBV6-5 with TRBJ1-2; no clear D. The germline V gene encodes CDR1 MNHEY and CDR2 SVGAGI. Between the trimmed V and J ends, which lost 4 bases and 6 bases, there was a span of 15 bases. This CDR3 is 14 amino acids long. CDR3 loop: CASSSPGSPHGYTF. CDR3 in DNA: TGTGCCAGCAGTTCCCCGGGTTCTCCCCATGGCTACACCTTC.

CDR3 bases: TGTGCCAGCAGGGGGGACATTGATTCGATGCCCCAGCATTTT. It yields the protein CASRGDIDSMPQHF. This chain links TRBV2 with TRBJ1-5; D may be TRBD1 (6 bases). V was cut by 6 bases and J by 9 bases, with 18 bases left in between. This CDR3 comprises 14 residues. Germline values: CDR1 SNHLY, CDR2 FYNNEI.

The rearrangement joins TRBV6-5 to TRBJ2-2; D is perhaps TRBD1 (6 bases). Per the germline V gene, CDR1 is MNHEY and CDR2 is SVGAGI. With 2 bases removed from V and 6 bases from J, the gap between germline ends came to 10 bases. The CDR3 has 14 amino acids. The DNA of the CDR3 is TGTGCCAGCAGTTACGCGCCAGGGGCCGGGGAGCTGTTTTTT. This translates into CASSYAPGAGELFF.

This chain uses TRBV7-6 with TRBJ2-6; 8 bases map to TRBD1. The germline V gene has CDR1 SGHVS and CDR2 FNYEAQ. CDR3 size: 17 residues. Unmatched junction bases numbered 6, after V lost 5 bases and J lost 0 bases. The CDR3 DNA reads TGTGCCAGCAGCAGCCGGGACAGGTACTCTGGGGCCAACGTCCTGACTTTC. It codes for CASSSRDRYSGANVLTF.

V gene TRBV5-1 combines with J gene TRBJ1-2, with D perhaps TRBD1 (5 bases). CDR3 length: 15 residues. With 3 bases removed from V and 3 bases from J, the gap between germline ends came to 15 bases. Germline loops: CDR1 SGHRS, CDR2 YFSETQ. CDR3 sequence reads: CASSSGGVIDYGYTF. The CDR3 nucleotides read TGCGCCAGCAGCTCGGGAGGGGTGATCGACTATGGCTACACCTTC.

This sequence joins TRBV6-5 and TRBJ2-7; 7 bases agree with TRBD1. The V and J ends lost 7 bases and 1 base, in that order; junction bases with no gene match: 7. The CDR3 loop spans 14 amino acids. Germline CDR1 reads MNHEY; CDR2 reads SVGAGI. The CDR3 region is CASIGAGGSYEQYF. CDR3 DNA: TGTGCCAGCATCGGGGCAGGGGGTTCCTACGAGCAGTACTTC.

The chain employs TRBV9 and TRBJ2-7, with D maybe TRBD1 (5 bases). The V gene lost 2 bases and the J gene lost 1 base, with 10 bases spanning the gap. This CDR3 has 14 amino acids. Germline V lookup: CDR1 SGDLS, CDR2 YYNGEE. CDR3 sequence (DNA): TGTGCCAGCAGCGTGGACATCGGATCCTACGAGCAGTACTTC. Its translation is CASSVDIGSYEQYF.

The chain employs TRBV18 and TRBJ2-1; the D is unclear. Trimming cost V 1 base and J 6 bases, with 13 bases left between them. The germline V gene has CDR1 KGHSH and CDR2 LQKENI. This CDR3 spans 15 amino acids. CDR3 in DNA: TGTGCCAGCTCACCACATCCGGTATCGGGCAATGAGCAGTTCTTC. Translating gives CASSPHPVSGNEQFF.

CDR3 residues: CASSPRTSGGYEQYF. The CDR3 DNA sequence: TGTGCCAGCAGCCCCCGGACTAGCGGGGGGTACGAGCAGTACTTC. The chain links TRBV7-8 to TRBJ2-7; 14 nucleotides line up with TRBD2. The germline CDR1 and CDR2 sequences are SGHVS and FQNEAQ. With V trimmed by 5 bases and J by 4 bases, 4 bases remained unmatched. The CDR3 totals 15 residues.

This sequence joins TRBV6-1 and TRBJ2-1, with 7 bases identical to TRBD1. The CDR3 sequence is 15 residues long. Germline V gene lookup returns CDR1 MNHNS and CDR2 SASEGT. V shed 4 bases and J 6 bases; nucleotides not matched to a gene: 9. The CDR3, as DNA: TGTGCCAGCAGTGGCTTGGACAGGAACCCCAATGAGCAGTTCTTC. It is translated as CASSGLDRNPNEQFF.

The V call is TRBV6-5, the J call TRBJ2-1, with 7 bases identical to TRBD1. V lost 6 bases and J lost 4; bases outside the gene matches: 9. The CDR3 covers 15 residues. The germline V gene encodes CDR1 MNHEY and CDR2 SVGAGI. CDR3 nucleotide sequence: TGTGCCAGCAGCACTGGGGCAGGGGGTTACAATGAGCAGTTCTTC. It specifies CASSTGAGGYNEQFF.

The chain employs TRBV7-6 and TRBJ2-2, with 11 bases aligning to TRBD2. The V gene end was trimmed by 5 bases and the J gene end by 1 base; junction bases not matched to a gene: 0. CDR1 is SGHVS, CDR2 FNYEAQ, per germline. The CDR3 sequence is 15 residues long. The CDR3 region is CASSGLAGNTGELFF. DNA for the CDR3: TGTGCCAGCAGCGGACTAGCGGGGAACACCGGGGAGCTGTTTTTT. Complete variable domain (other parts from reference TRBV7-6 and TRBJ2-2): GAGVSQSPRYKVTKRGQDVALRCDPISGHVSLYWYRQALGQGPEFLTYFNYEAQQDKSGLPNDRFSAERPEGSISTLTIQRTEQRDSAMYRCASSGLAGNTGELFFGEGSRLTVL.

In its sample, this clone was seen once. The V and J genes are TRBV2 and TRBJ1-1; a weak D match, TRBD1 (6 bases). This CDR3 has 14 residues. Deletions cut 6 bases from V and 4 bases from J, with 15 bases between. Germline CDR1 and CDR2: SNHLY and FYNNEI. CDR3 nucleotide sequence: TGTGCCAGCAGCGTACAGGGTGGCAGCACTGAAGCTTTCTTT. Protein product: CASSVQGGSTEAFF.

The chain has TRBV29-1 and TRBJ2-2; 7 positions agree with TRBD1. The CDR3 spans 12 residues. The germline V gene has CDR1 SQVTM and CDR2 ANQGSEA. V was pared by 7 bases and J by 3 bases, with 2 bases of the junction left unmatched. The CDR3: CSAQGDTGELFF. CDR3 coding DNA: TGCAGCGCTCAGGGGGACACCGGGGAGCTGTTTTTT.

This chain links TRBV4-1 with TRBJ1-4; D gene uncertain. The CDR3 is made up of 16 amino acids. Germline-derived CDR1 and CDR2 are MGHRA and YSYEKL. Deletions cut 4 bases from V and 7 bases from J, with 19 bases between. CDR3 sequence reads: CASSPSQSMPGEKLFF. DNA for the CDR3: TGCGCCAGCAGCCCGTCCCAGAGCATGCCGGGTGAAAAACTGTTTTTT.

This clone has more than one count but fewer than ten. The chain employs TRBV18 and TRBJ2-7, with D maybe TRBD1 (6 bases). Per the germline V gene, CDR1 is KGHSH and CDR2 is LQKENI. The V gene lost 3 bases and the J gene lost 3 bases, with 15 bases spanning the gap. This CDR3 region has 15 residues. The DNA of the CDR3 is TGTGCCAGCTCACCTAAGACAGGTCATTACTACGAGCAGTACTTC. Its protein is CASSPKTGHYYEQYF.

The chain carries TRBV10-2 and TRBJ2-3, with 10 positions matching TRBD1. Germline V gene data show CDR1 as WSHSY and CDR2 as SAAADI. There are 15 residues in the CDR3. Trimming at V came to 6 bases and at J to 10 bases, leaving 13 bases not matched to a gene. DNA for the CDR3: TGCGCCAGCAGAACGACAGGGGGCGCGGGGGTGGCGCAGTATTTT. It translates to CASRTTGGAGVAQYF.

The chain has TRBV10-3 and TRBJ1-2; TRBD1 might be the D (5 bases). The CDR3 has 14 residues. V shed 4 bases and J shed 4 bases, with 13 bases lying between them. In germline, CDR1 is ENHRY, CDR2 SYGVKD. The CDR3 here is CAISVGTQGYGYTF. CDR3 DNA sequence: TGTGCCATCAGTGTGGGGACTCAGGGCTATGGCTACACCTTC.

This clone is a singleton in its sample. CDR3 protein: CASRLKKPQHF. CDR3 nucleotide sequence: TGTGCCAGCAGACTAAAGAAGCCCCAGCATTTT. The V call is TRBV27, the J call TRBJ1-5, with no clear D. V shed 6 bases and J shed 8 bases, with 8 bases lying between them. Germline CDR1 and CDR2: MNHEY and SMNVEV (reference sequence). The CDR3 is 11 amino acids.

The V call is TRBV7-2, the J call TRBJ1-6; TRBD1 is a possible D gene (6 bases). This CDR3 has 19 amino acids. CDR1 SGHTA and CDR2 FQGNSA come from the germline V gene. Trimming cost V 2 bases and J 3 bases, with 20 bases left between them. Written as DNA, the CDR3 is TGTGCCAGCAGCTTAAAGGTTGGGGGCCCACGAAACTATAATTCACCCCTCCACTTT. Translating gives CASSLKVGGPRNYNSPLHF.